This TCR beta chain was identified during a study of cytomegalovirus exposure and HLA in healthy donors. V lost 1 base to trimming and J lost 3 bases, with 12 bases between them. This CDR3 contains 16 residues. Germline CDR1 reads SEHNR; CDR2 reads FQNEAQ (reference sequence). PCR was performed using 60 Vbeta and 13 Jbeta primers. The data were produced by immunoSEQ multiplex PCR, yet TCRdb's version contains in-frame clones alone and is incomplete. The table lists some 130,000 clones, around 77% of them singletons, with roughly 4.2% in the top ten. This chain joins TRBV7-9 and TRBJ2-2; the D gene is possibly TRBD1 (5 bases). The clonotype comes from a male donor in good health and CMV-seropositive. What was sequenced was PBMCs. The CDR3 DNA is TGTGCCAGCAGCTTAGGGCAGGGTGCATACACCGGGGAGCTGTTTTTT. Its protein is CASSLGQGAYTGELFF.